The present TCR beta chain was sequenced within a study of blood T cell repertoires in COVID-19. For the study at large: The United States, Italy and Spain supplied acute and convalescent COVID-19 samples. T cells, B-cell-depleted T cells, or PBMCs supplied cDNA or gDNA.

Germline lookup yields CDR1 WSHSY and CDR2 SAAADI. V lost 6 bases, J lost 0 bases, and 17 bases lay in between. The CDR3 covers 16 residues. Original processing notes: Scientists estimated how many nucleated cells there were by amplifying reference gene primers. Assay used: immunoSEQ multiplex PCR; TCRdb lists only in-frame clones, some missing. The D gene and trimming were derived from the DNA, and the V and J assignments and clone size from that table. The sample lists roughly 360,000 clones, around 84% occurring once. The clonotype was recovered from a human donor with acute or convalescent COVID-19. The donor label of this sample is uncertain. Sequencing input: peripheral blood. This chain uses TRBV10-2 with TRBJ1-1; tentative D call: TRBD1 (5 bases). This CDR3 is CASRDRTGGMNTEAFF. The CDR3 DNA sequence: TGCGCCAGCAGGGATCGCACCGGGGGTATGAACACTGAAGCTTTCTTT.